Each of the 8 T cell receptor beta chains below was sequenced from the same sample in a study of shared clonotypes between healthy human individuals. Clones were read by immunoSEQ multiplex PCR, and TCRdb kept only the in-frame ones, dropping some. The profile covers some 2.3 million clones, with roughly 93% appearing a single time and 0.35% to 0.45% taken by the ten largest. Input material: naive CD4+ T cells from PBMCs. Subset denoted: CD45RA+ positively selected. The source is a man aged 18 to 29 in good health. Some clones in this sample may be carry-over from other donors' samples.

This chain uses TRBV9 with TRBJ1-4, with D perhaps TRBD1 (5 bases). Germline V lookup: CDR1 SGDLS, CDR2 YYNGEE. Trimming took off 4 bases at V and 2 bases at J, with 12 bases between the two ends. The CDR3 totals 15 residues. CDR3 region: CASSPAGVTNEKLFF. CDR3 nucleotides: TGTGCCAGCAGCCCAGCGGGGGTGACTAATGAAAAACTGTTTTTT.

The DNA for the CDR3 is TGTGCCTCCCCGGCCGGGGTCAAAAACATTCAGTACTTC. It yields the protein CASPAGVKNIQYF. This rearrangement joins TRBV6-1 to TRBJ2-4, with D possibly matching TRBD2 (5 bases). V lost 11 bases and J 3 bases, leaving 14 bases between the germline ends. Germline CDR1 is MNHNS and CDR2 is SASEGT. CDR3 length equals 13 residues.

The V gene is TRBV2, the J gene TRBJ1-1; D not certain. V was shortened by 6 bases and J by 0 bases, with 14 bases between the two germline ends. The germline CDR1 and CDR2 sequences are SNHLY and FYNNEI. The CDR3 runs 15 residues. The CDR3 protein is CASSNFRGVNTEAFF. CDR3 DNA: TGTGCCAGCAGCAATTTTCGAGGAGTGAACACTGAAGCTTTCTTT. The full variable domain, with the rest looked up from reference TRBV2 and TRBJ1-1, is EPEVTQTPSHQVTQMGQEVILRCVPISNHLYFYWYRQILGQKVEFLVSFYNNEISEKSEIFDDQFSVERPDGSNFTLKIRSTKLEDSAMYFCASSNFRGVNTEAFFGQGTRLTVV.

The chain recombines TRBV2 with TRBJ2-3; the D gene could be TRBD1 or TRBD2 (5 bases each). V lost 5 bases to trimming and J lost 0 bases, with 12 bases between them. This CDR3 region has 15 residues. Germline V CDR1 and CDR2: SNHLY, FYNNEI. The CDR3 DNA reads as TGTGCCAGCAGTTTAACCCGGGACAGCACAGATACGCAGTATTTT. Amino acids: CASSLTRDSTDTQYF.

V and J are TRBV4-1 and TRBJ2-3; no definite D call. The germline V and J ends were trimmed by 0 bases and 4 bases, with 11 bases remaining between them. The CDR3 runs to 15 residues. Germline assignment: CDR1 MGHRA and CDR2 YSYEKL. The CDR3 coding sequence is TGCGCCAGCAGCCAAGAATCGCCCGGGCCAGATACGCAGTATTTT. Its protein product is CASSQESPGPDTQYF.

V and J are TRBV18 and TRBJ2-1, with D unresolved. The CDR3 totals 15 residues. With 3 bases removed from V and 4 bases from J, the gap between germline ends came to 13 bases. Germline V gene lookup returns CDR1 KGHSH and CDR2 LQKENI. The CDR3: CASSPSVIQYNEQFF. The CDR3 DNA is TGTGCCAGCTCACCGTCAGTCATACAATACAATGAGCAGTTCTTC.

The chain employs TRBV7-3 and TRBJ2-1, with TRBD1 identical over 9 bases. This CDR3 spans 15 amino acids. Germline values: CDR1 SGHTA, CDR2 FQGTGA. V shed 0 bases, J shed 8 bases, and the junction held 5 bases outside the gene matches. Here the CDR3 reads CASSLTGTGHDEQFF. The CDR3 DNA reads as TGTGCCAGCAGCTTAACCGGGACAGGGCACGATGAGCAGTTCTTC.

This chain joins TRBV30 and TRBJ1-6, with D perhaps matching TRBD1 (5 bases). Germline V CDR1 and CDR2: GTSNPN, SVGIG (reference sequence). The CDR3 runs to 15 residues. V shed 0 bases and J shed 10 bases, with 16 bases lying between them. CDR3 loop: CAWSVVGTLSSPLHF. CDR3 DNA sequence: TGTGCCTGGAGTGTAGTGGGGACTTTAAGCTCACCCCTCCACTTT.